Each of the 9 T cell receptor beta chains below was sequenced from the same sample in a study of OX40 agonist ivuxolimab in advanced cancers. Clones were read by immunoSEQ multiplex PCR, and TCRdb kept only the in-frame ones, dropping some. This sample has 57,000 or so clones; approximately 86% occur once, and the top ten carry about 1.2%. Source: CD4+ or CD8+ T cells sorted from blood, taken in a trial of the OX40 agonist ivuxolimab. Receptor source: an adult with an advanced solid tumor such as melanoma, head and neck, liver or kidney cancer.

The gene calls are TRBV9 and TRBJ2-1, with D perhaps TRBD2 (6 bases). Germline CDR1 SGDLS, CDR2 YYNGEE. Trimming took 1 base from V and 0 from J, leaving 17 bases between them. This CDR3 contains 18 residues. The CDR3: CASSVLHPGLSSYNEQFF. The CDR3 DNA is TGTGCCAGCAGCGTACTGCACCCGGGACTGAGCTCCTACAATGAGCAGTTCTTC.

This rearrangement joins TRBV7-2 to TRBJ2-5; TRBD2 aligns across 11 bases. The CDR3 has 19 amino acids. Losses at the gene ends were 1 base for V and 5 bases for J; bases not matched to a gene: 15. The V gene's germline CDR1 is SGHTA and CDR2 FQGNSA. CDR3 amino acids: CASSLVLLTSGASRETQYF. The CDR3 nucleotides read TGTGCCAGCAGCTTAGTCCTTCTGACTAGCGGGGCCTCTCGGGAGACCCAGTACTTC.

This clone was counted a few times. The CDR3 DNA reads as TGTGCCAGCAATGTCCAGGGCATTCAGCCCCAGCATTTT. Translation gives CASNVQGIQPQHF. This sequence joins TRBV2 and TRBJ1-5; possible D gene TRBD1, 5 bases. CDR1 SNHLY and CDR2 FYNNEI come from the germline V gene. The CDR3 has 13 amino acids. V lost 7 bases and J lost 6, with 13 bases in between.

This chain links TRBV18 with TRBJ1-2, with D unresolved. CDR1 KGHSH and CDR2 LQKENI come from the germline V gene. V was shortened by 5 bases and J by 8 bases, with 24 bases between the two germline ends. CDR3 size: 16 residues. This CDR3 reads CASSSPQSSDGRGYTF. The CDR3 coding sequence is TGTGCCAGCTCATCCCCTCAGTCTTCCGACGGGAGAGGCTACACCTTC. Filled out from reference TRBV18 and TRBJ1-2, the complete variable domain reads NAGVMQNPRHLVRRRGQEARLRCSPMKGHSHVYWYRQLPEEGLKFMVYLQKENIIDESGMPKERFSAEFPKEGPSILRIQQVVRGDSAAYFCASSSPQSSDGRGYTFGSGTRLTVV.

The chain has TRBV7-9 and TRBJ2-1, with unresolved D. This CDR3 has 14 amino acids. Trimming took 1 base from V and 6 from J, leaving 10 bases between them. The germline gives CDR1 SEHNR, CDR2 FQNEAQ (reference sequence). The CDR3 region has the DNA TGTGCCAGCAGCTTAGGGGGAAGTACCAATGAGCAGTTCTTC. Protein sequence: CASSLGGSTNEQFF.

The chain combines TRBV5-6 with TRBJ2-7; 8 bases line up with TRBD1. V lost 2 bases to trimming and J lost 0 bases; unmatched junction nucleotides: 7. Per germline, CDR1 SGHDT and CDR2 YYEEEE. CDR3 size: 16 residues. The CDR3 spells CASSFGQGLSSYEQYF. The DNA of the CDR3 is TGTGCCAGCAGCTTTGGACAGGGACTGAGCTCCTACGAGCAGTACTTC.

The genes are TRBV11-2 and TRBJ1-2, with D unresolved. Germline loops: CDR1 SGHAT, CDR2 FQNNGV. The CDR3 extends over 15 amino acids. The ends were cut back, 6 bases at V and 1 base at J, with 15 bases in the middle. CDR3 DNA sequence: TGTGCCAGCAGAAACTCCGTAGGCGTTAACTATGGCTACACCTTC. Its translation: CASRNSVGVNYGYTF.

This clone appeared once. This chain links TRBV5-1 with TRBJ2-5; D is possibly TRBD1 or TRBD2 (5 bases each). Trimming shortened V by 4 bases and J by 5 bases, and 15 bases separated the two germline ends. CDR3 length: 14 residues. Germline V gene sequence: CDR1 SGHRS, CDR2 YFSETQ. The CDR3, as DNA: TGCGCCAGCAGCAGGACCCGGGGCAGGGAGACCCAGTACTTC. Translation gives CASSRTRGRETQYF. Full variable domain (remainder filled in from reference TRBV5-1 and TRBJ2-5): KAGVTQTPRYLIKTRGQQVTLSCSPISGHRSVSWYQQTPGQGLQFLFEYFSETQRNKGNFPGRFSGRQFSNSRSEMNVSTLELGDSALYLCASSRTRGRETQYFGPGTRLLVL.

The CDR3 DNA is TGTGCCAGCAGTGGACAGTTCAACTTCTATGGCTACACCTTC. Protein sequence: CASSGQFNFYGYTF. V and J are TRBV6-1 and TRBJ1-2; D is possibly TRBD1 (5 bases). The CDR3 covers 14 residues. V was clipped by 4 bases and J by 4 bases, with 13 bases between them. CDR1 and CDR2 from the germline V gene are MNHNS and SASEGT.